This T cell receptor beta chain emerged from a study of blood T cells in healthy people across ages. Study results and limitations: Without sorted subsets, naive and antigen-experienced compartments could not be conclusively compared.

The germline gives CDR1 SGHTA, CDR2 FQGTGA. This CDR3 contains 16 residues. V lost 3 bases, J lost 4 bases, and 7 bases stayed unmatched. A second about 7 to 11 cycle PCR used barcoded and J-beta primers. Carrying 12 random nucleotides, a template-switch adaptor labeled each individual cDNA molecule. TCRdb re-analysed the 5' RACE reads in MiXCR, keeping a single row per CDR3 protein. Among 1.5 million to 2 million distinct CDR3 sequences listed, 28% were seen once. This clonotype appeared a single time. Its antigen is currently unknown. Donation came from healthy Caucasian individuals in Russia who were aged roughly 6 to 100. Drawing of peripheral blood yielded about 9.8 milliliters from each donor.

Sequenced material: blood. The chain employs TRBV7-3 and TRBJ2-2; 8 bases line up with TRBD2. The TCR comes from a woman aged 25 to 39 in good health. CDR3 DNA: TGTGCCAGCAGCTTTCGGCGGGGGGCCGCCACCGGGGAGCTGTTTTTT. Encoded protein: CASSFRRGAATGELFF.